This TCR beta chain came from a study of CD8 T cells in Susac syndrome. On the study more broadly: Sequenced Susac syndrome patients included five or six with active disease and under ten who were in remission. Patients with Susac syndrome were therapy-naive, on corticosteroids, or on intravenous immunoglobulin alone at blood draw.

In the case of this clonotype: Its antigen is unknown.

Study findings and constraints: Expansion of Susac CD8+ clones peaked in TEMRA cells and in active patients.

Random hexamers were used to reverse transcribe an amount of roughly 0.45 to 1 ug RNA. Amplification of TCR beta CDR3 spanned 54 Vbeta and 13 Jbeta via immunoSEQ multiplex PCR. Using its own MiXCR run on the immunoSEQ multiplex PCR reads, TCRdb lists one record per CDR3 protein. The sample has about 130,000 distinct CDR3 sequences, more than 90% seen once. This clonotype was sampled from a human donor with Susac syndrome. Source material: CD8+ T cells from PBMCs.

CDR3 coding DNA: TGCAGTGCTAGGGGACAGCTAACCTACGAGCAGTACTTC. This sequence encodes CSARGQLTYEQYF. This chain connects TRBV20-1 to TRBJ2-7; the match to TRBD1 covers 7 bases. The CDR3 has 13 residues. Per the germline V gene, CDR1 is DFQATT and CDR2 is SNEGSKA (reference sequence). Unmatched junction bases numbered 4, after V lost 3 bases and J lost 2 bases.